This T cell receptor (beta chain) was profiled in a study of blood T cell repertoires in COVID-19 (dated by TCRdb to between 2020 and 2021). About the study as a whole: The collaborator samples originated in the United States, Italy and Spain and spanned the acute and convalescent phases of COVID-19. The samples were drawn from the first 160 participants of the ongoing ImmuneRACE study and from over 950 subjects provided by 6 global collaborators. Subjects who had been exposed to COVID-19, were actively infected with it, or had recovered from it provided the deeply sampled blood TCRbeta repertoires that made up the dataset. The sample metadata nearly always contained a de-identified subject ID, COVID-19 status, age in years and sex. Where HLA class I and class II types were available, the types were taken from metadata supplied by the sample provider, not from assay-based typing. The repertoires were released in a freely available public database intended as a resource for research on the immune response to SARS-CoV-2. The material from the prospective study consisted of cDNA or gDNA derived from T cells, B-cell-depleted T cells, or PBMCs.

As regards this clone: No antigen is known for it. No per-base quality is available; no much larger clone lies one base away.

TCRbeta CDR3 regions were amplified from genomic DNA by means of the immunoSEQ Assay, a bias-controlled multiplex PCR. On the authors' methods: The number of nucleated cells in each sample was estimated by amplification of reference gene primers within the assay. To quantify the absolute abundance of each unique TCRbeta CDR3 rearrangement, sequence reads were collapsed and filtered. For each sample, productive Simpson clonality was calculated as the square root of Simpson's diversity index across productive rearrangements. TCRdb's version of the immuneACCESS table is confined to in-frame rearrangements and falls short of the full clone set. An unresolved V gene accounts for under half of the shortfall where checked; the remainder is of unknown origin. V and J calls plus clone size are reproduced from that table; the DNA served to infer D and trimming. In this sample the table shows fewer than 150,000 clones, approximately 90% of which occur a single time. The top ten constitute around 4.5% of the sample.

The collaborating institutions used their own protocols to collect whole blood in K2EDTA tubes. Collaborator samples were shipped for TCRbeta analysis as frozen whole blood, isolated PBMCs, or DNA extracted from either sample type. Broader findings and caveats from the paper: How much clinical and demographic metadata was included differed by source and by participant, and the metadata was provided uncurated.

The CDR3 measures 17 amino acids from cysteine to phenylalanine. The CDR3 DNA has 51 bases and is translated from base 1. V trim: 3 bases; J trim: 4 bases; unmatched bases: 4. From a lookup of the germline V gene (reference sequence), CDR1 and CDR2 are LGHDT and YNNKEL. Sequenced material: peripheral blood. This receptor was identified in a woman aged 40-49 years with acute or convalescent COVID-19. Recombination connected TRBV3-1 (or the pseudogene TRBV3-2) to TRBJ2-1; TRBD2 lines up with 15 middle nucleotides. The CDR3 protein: CASSHGLAGGSYNEQFF. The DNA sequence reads TGTGCCAGCAGCCACGGACTAGCGGGGGGGTCGTACAATGAGCAGTTCTTC.